Shown below are 8 T cell receptor beta chains from a single sample sequenced in a study of CD8 T cells in ankylosing spondylitis. The study, taken as a whole, reports: It appeared that ankylosing spondylitis blood was characterized by a TCR beta motif of fewer than 10 highly homologous variants.

TCRdb redid the calling of the 5' RACE reads with MiXCR, one entry per CDR3 protein. The data show 400,000 to 450,000 distinct CDR3 sequences, approximately 17% seen once. No antigen has been assigned to these receptors. Sequencing was carried out using blood, either unsorted or a sorted T cell fraction (not recorded which). The receptors here all came from a male donor with ankylosing spondylitis.

V is TRBV4-1 and J is TRBJ1-5; 9 nucleotides align to TRBD1. V gave up 3 bases and J gave up 0 bases; unmatched junction bases: 3. Germline V lookup: CDR1 MGHRA, CDR2 YSYEKL. CDR3 length equals 16 residues. CDR3 region: CASSQGTGHSNQPQHF. The CDR3 DNA sequence: TGCGCCAGCAGCCAGGGGACAGGGCATAGCAATCAGCCCCAGCATTTT.

The chain joins TRBV10-2 to TRBJ1-1; D is uncertain. Germline loops: CDR1 WSHSY, CDR2 SAAADI. The CDR3 loop spans 13 amino acids. The ends were cut back, 3 bases at V and 1 base at J, with 6 bases in the middle. In DNA, the CDR3 is TGCGCCAGCAGTGAAAGCCCGAACACTGAAGCTTTCTTT. This codes for CASSESPNTEAFF.

The table lists this clonotype with a few counts. The chain uses TRBV20-1 and TRBJ2-2; tentative D call: TRBD2 (5 bases). V dropped 3 bases and J dropped 0 bases, with 11 bases sitting between them. The germline gives CDR1 DFQATT, CDR2 SNEGSKA (reference sequence). This CDR3 contains 15 residues. The CDR3, as DNA: TGCAGTGCTAGGGCCCACGGGACGAACACCGGGGAGCTGTTTTTT. Translation gives CSARAHGTNTGELFF.

The chain couples TRBV20-1 to TRBJ1-4, with TRBD1 matching over 9 bases. Germline V gives CDR1 DFQATT, CDR2 SNEGSKA (reference sequence). CDR3 size: 13 residues. V gave up 4 bases and J gave up 7 bases; unmatched junction bases: 4. CDR3 sequence: CSAMDRGGEKLFF. Written as DNA, the CDR3 is TGCAGTGCTATGGACAGGGGTGGTGAAAAACTGTTTTTT.

The sample holds a few counts of this clonotype. This chain links TRBV10-3 with TRBJ2-1, with D possibly being TRBD1 (6 bases). This CDR3 is built from 15 residues. V was cut by 3 bases and J by 4 bases, with 13 bases left in between. Germline V gives CDR1 ENHRY, CDR2 SYGVKD. The CDR3: CAISDGDTLYNEQFF. As DNA, the CDR3 is TGTGCCATCAGTGACGGGGACACCTTATACAATGAGCAGTTCTTC.

The rearrangement joins TRBV5-1 to TRBJ2-1; perhaps TRBD2 as D (6 bases). The V end was cut by 4 bases, the J end by 8 bases, with 19 bases between. Germline CDR1 reads SGHRS; CDR2 reads YFSETQ. The CDR3 loop spans 15 amino acids. CDR3 sequence reads: CASSPGQGGNDEQFF. The CDR3 nucleotides read TGCGCCAGCAGCCCGGGGCAGGGAGGAAACGATGAGCAGTTCTTC.

This clonotype was detected only a few times. The CDR3 coding sequence is TGCAGTGCTTACCCCGACAGGGGGGCCTACAATGAGCAGTTCTTC. Residues: CSAYPDRGAYNEQFF. The chain joins TRBV20-1 to TRBJ2-1; 9 bases are a match to TRBD1. CDR1 and CDR2 (germline): DFQATT, SNEGSKA (reference sequence). The CDR3 is 15 residues long. With 5 bases clipped from V and 2 bases from J, the junction kept 7 bases outside the gene matches.

The gene calls are TRBV6-1 and TRBJ2-1; D possibly corresponds to TRBD1 (6 bases). Germline V gene data show CDR1 as MNHNS and CDR2 as SASEGT. The CDR3 contains 14 residues. V gave up 6 bases and J gave up 3 bases, with 12 bases separating them. The chain's CDR3 is CASRPRGHYNEQFF. The CDR3 DNA reads TGTGCCAGCAGGCCCAGGGGCCACTACAATGAGCAGTTCTTC.